The 17 T cell receptor beta chains below all came from one sample that was sequenced in a study of blood T cell repertoires in COVID-19. The protocol was immunoSEQ multiplex PCR, while the TCRdb copy is restricted to in-frame clones and leaves out a portion. The repertoire holds roughly 120,000 clones, 75% to 90% seen once, with approximately 5.1% in the top ten. The specimen was peripheral blood. Receptor source: a woman aged 55-70 years with COVID-19, enrolled during active disease.

The V gene is TRBV30, the J gene TRBJ2-5; D may be TRBD2 (6 bases). This CDR3 has 14 amino acids. Germline V gives CDR1 GTSNPN, CDR2 SVGIG (reference sequence). V was shortened by 5 bases and J by 5 bases, with 18 bases between the two germline ends. Here the CDR3 reads CAWVSPGLAETQYF. In nucleotides, the CDR3 is TGTGCCTGGGTATCACCGGGACTGGCTGAGACCCAGTACTTC.

DNA for the CDR3: TGTGCCAGCAGCCCACAAATTTGGACACGTGAGAGAAATTCACCCCTCCACTTT. Amino acid sequence: CASSPQIWTRERNSPLHF. The chain carries TRBV11-3 and TRBJ1-6, with D possibly TRBD1 on 5 matching bases. V lost 5 bases to trimming and J lost 7 bases, with 24 bases between them. There are 18 residues in the CDR3. Germline V gives CDR1 SGHNT, CDR2 YENEEA.

The chain recombines TRBV2 with TRBJ2-7; D is possibly TRBD2 (5 bases). CDR3 size: 14 residues. Deletions cut 6 bases from V and 5 bases from J, with 17 bases between. The germline V gene has CDR1 SNHLY and CDR2 FYNNEI. The CDR3 is CASSPDGGGNEQYF. DNA for the CDR3: TGTGCCAGCAGCCCGGACGGTGGAGGAAACGAGCAGTACTTC. The full variable domain, in which reference TRBV2 and TRBJ2-7 provide the parts outside the CDR3, is EPEVTQTPSHQVTQMGQEVILRCVPISNHLYFYWYRQILGQKVEFLVSFYNNEISEKSEIFDDQFSVERPDGSNFTLKIRSTKLEDSAMYFCASSPDGGGNEQYFGPGTRLTVT.

This chain links TRBV6-2 or TRBV6-3 with TRBJ2-1; tentative D call: TRBD2 (6 bases). The CDR3 runs 17 residues. Germline V gives CDR1 MNHEY, CDR2 SVGEGT. V lost 0 bases, J lost 4 bases, and 16 bases lay in between. CDR3 sequence: CASSYSPGDLPYNEQFF. The CDR3 DNA follows: TGTGCCAGCAGTTACTCTCCTGGGGACTTACCGTACAATGAGCAGTTCTTC.

The chain couples TRBV4-3 to TRBJ2-4; 10 positions match TRBD2. Per germline, CDR1 LGHNA and CDR2 YSLEER. Trimming at V came to 0 bases and at J to 9 bases, leaving 14 bases not matched to a gene. This CDR3 comprises 18 residues. CDR3 nucleotides: TGCGCCAGCAGCCAAGATCGGCTAGCGGGGGCCTCAGGTAGCATTCAGTACTTC. It specifies CASSQDRLAGASGSIQYF.

This clone has just a few counts. Other DNA sequences within the sample encode an identical CDR3. This chain links TRBV5-4 with TRBJ2-3, with 10 bases that match TRBD2. V lost 5 bases and J lost 1; bases outside the gene matches: 7. The CDR3 has 16 residues. CDR1 and CDR2 from the germline V gene are SGHNT and YYREEE (reference sequence). The CDR3: CASSTLSGGGTDTQYF. DNA for the CDR3: TGTGCCAGCAGTACATTAAGCGGGGGGGGCACAGATACGCAGTATTTT.

The chain joins TRBV7-8 to TRBJ1-1, with D possibly matching TRBD1 (6 bases). The CDR3 is made up of 15 amino acids. In germline, CDR1 is SGHVS, CDR2 FQNEAQ. Trimming took 1 base from V and 0 from J, leaving 9 bases between them. CDR3 DNA sequence: TGTGCCAGCAGCTTAGTCAGGGGTATGAACACTGAAGCTTTCTTT. Translation gives CASSLVRGMNTEAFF.

As to this clone: One junction end does not reproduce the germline sequence, and a read error may be involved. The rearrangement joins TRBV6-1 to TRBJ1-1, with TRBD1 as a possible D gene (5 bases). This CDR3 contains 14 residues. Germline V CDR1 and CDR2: MNHNS, SASEGT. DNA for the CDR3: TGTGCCAGCAGAGAAGATAGATGGGGCCGCTCAGCTTTCTTT. It codes for CASREDRWGRSAFF.

The chain carries TRBV28 and TRBJ1-4; D not certain. CDR3 length equals 15 residues. V was clipped by 1 base and J by 7 bases, with 13 bases between them. Germline CDR1 is MDHEN and CDR2 is SYDVKM. In nucleotides, the CDR3 is TGTGCCAGCAGTTTATCCCACACCTCTGGTGAAAAACTGTTTTTT. It is translated as CASSLSHTSGEKLFF.

This rearrangement joins TRBV6-2 or TRBV6-3 to TRBJ2-5; D might be TRBD2 (6 bases). The CDR3 runs to 15 residues. Trimming removed 5 bases from V and 2 bases from J, with 15 bases in between. CDR1 MNHEY and CDR2 SVGEGT come from the germline V gene. In DNA form, the CDR3 reads TGTGCCAGCAGTATACGGGGGACTTATCAAGAGACCCAGTACTTC. Its translation is CASSIRGTYQETQYF.

V gene TRBV10-3 combines with J gene TRBJ1-1; 7 bases are shared with TRBD1. V lost 5 bases and J lost 5; bases outside the gene matches: 5. The CDR3 runs to 13 residues. Per germline, CDR1 ENHRY and CDR2 SYGVKD. The CDR3 sequence: CAISKGQKTEAFF. The DNA of the CDR3 is TGTGCCATCAGTAAGGGACAGAAGACTGAAGCTTTCTTT.

CDR3 sequence: CASSDTEVLSEQFF. Written as DNA, the CDR3 is TGCGCCAGCAGTGATACAGAAGTTTTAAGTGAGCAGTTCTTC. This chain uses TRBV10-2 with TRBJ2-1; D not certain. Germline assignment: CDR1 WSHSY and CDR2 SAAADI. V was shortened by 3 bases and J by 9 bases, with 15 bases between the two germline ends. The CDR3 runs to 14 residues.

The CDR3 DNA is TGTGCCAGCAGTGAAAACCGACAGGTTGAATATGGCTACACCTTC. It specifies CASSENRQVEYGYTF. The chain couples TRBV28 to TRBJ1-2; possibly TRBD1 for D (6 bases). The V end lost 5 bases, the J end lost 5 bases, and 18 bases lay between the germline ends. CDR1 is MDHEN and CDR2 is SYDVKM in the germline V gene. The CDR3 sequence is 15 residues long.

The CDR3 loop is CASNALSGFSYNEQFF. As DNA, the CDR3 is TGTGCCAGCAATGCCCTTAGCGGGTTCTCCTACAATGAGCAGTTCTTC. This chain connects TRBV27 to TRBJ2-1, with 7 nucleotides matching TRBD2. Germline V CDR1 and CDR2: MNHEY, SMNVEV (reference sequence). With 7 bases clipped from V and 0 bases from J, the junction kept 9 bases outside the gene matches. The CDR3 contains 16 residues.

The rearrangement uses TRBV7-2 and TRBJ1-5; 12 nucleotides line up with TRBD1. CDR3 length: 13 residues. V lost 8 bases, J lost 5 bases, and 1 base stayed unmatched. Germline CDR1 is SGHTA and CDR2 is FQGNSA. DNA for the CDR3: TGTGCCAGCGGGACAGGGGGCCATCAGCCCCAGCATTTT. This codes for CASGTGGHQPQHF.

CDR3 loop: CASSIGDRGVPEQYF. CDR3 DNA: TGTGCCAGTAGTATAGGAGACAGGGGGGTGCCCGAGCAGTACTTC. The V and J genes are TRBV19 and TRBJ2-7, with 9 bases fitting TRBD1. This CDR3 contains 15 residues. V gave up 1 base and J gave up 6 bases; unmatched junction bases: 7. CDR1 and CDR2 from the germline V gene are LNHDA and SQIVND (reference sequence).

The chain has TRBV29-1 and TRBJ2-5; the D gene is possibly TRBD1 (5 bases). Trimming removed 5 bases from V and 5 bases from J, with 21 bases in between. CDR1 is SQVTM and CDR2 is ANQGSEA in the germline V gene. The CDR3 is 15 amino acids. Written as DNA, the CDR3 is TGCAGCGTTTCTGGGTTGGCCCAAAAGGGGGAGACCCAGTACTTC. It is translated as CSVSGLAQKGETQYF. The full variable domain, its missing parts supplied by reference TRBV29-1 and TRBJ2-5, is SAVISQKPSRDICQRGTSLTIQCQVDSQVTMMFWYRQQPGQSLTLIATANQGSEATYESGFVIDKFPISRPNLTFSTLTVSNMSPEDSSIYLCSVSGLAQKGETQYFGPGTRLLVL.